The clone carrying this T cell receptor beta chain was seen at least ten times. What it recognizes is unknown. This record belongs to a study of T cells in Graves' hyperthyroidism and ophthalmopathy. Notes on the study in general: Most expanded thyroid clonotypes above 0.001 recurred in blood.

Exclusions: uncontrolled infection, other autoimmune disease, pregnancy, lactation. The CDR3 totals 14 residues. Germline CDR1 reads PRHDT; CDR2 reads FYEKMQ (reference sequence). The V segment lost 6 bases and the J segment 7 bases; nucleotides outside the gene matches: 10. From RNA transcripts, TCR beta CDR3 regions were amplified. The TCR CDR3 first-round RT-PCR relied on the HTBI primer set. TCRdb independently ran MiXCR on the multiplex PCR reads; one entry per CDR3 protein. The sample holds nearly 750,000 distinct CDR3 sequences, approximately 36% seen once. Sequences were obtained from blood. The V gene is TRBV13, the J gene TRBJ2-7, with 9 bases lining up with TRBD1. The sequence was collected from a woman aged 40 to 55 with Graves' hyperthyroidism. The CDR3 region has the DNA TGTGCCAGCAGTACCGGGACAGGGTTGGGGGAGCAGTACTTC. It codes for CASSTGTGLGEQYF.